The rows below give T cell receptor beta chains drawn from one sample of a study of blood T cells in healthy people across ages. TCRdb fed the 5' RACE reads into MiXCR, producing one record per CDR3 protein. The data show around 1,500,000 distinct CDR3 sequences, 28% seen once. The sample comprised blood. The receptors come from a woman aged 25-40 years in good health. Each CDR3 is given with its conserved first and last residue. Fields, in order: clone size, V gene, D gene, J gene, CDR3 protein, CDR3 DNA. The D gene is left open where the match is weak. Clone size is given for some rows only: seen once, a few or many times, or a class if the clone is expanded.

size: many; V: TRBV5-1; D: .; J: TRBJ2-7; CDR3: CASSLWQGSSYEQYF; DNA: TGCGCCAGCAGCCTGTGGCAGGGAAGCTCCTACGAGCAGTACTTC
size: once; V: TRBV19; D: .; J: TRBJ1-2; CDR3: CASSNEGTGPRSYTF; DNA: TGTGCCAGTAGTAATGAAGGGACCGGGCCAAGGAGCTACACCTTC
size: few; V: TRBV3-1; D: TRBD1; J: TRBJ1-4; CDR3: CASSHRRGGPGEKLFF; DNA: TGTGCCAGCAGCCATCGGCGAGGGGGCCCGGGAGAAAAACTGTTTTTT
size: .; V: TRBV28; D: .; J: TRBJ2-7; CDR3: CASSFGGSRYEQYF; DNA: TGTGCCAGCAGTTTCGGCGGTTCCCGTTACGAGCAGTACTTC
size: .; V: TRBV20-1; D: TRBD2; J: TRBJ2-7; CDR3: CSARPLIVAGGYEQYF; DNA: TGCAGTGCTAGACCCCTGATTGTAGCGGGGGGCTACGAGCAGTACTTC
size: once; V: TRBV5-6; D: .; J: TRBJ1-2; CDR3: CATRTVATTF; DNA: TGTGCCACACGGACAGTCGCAACCACCTTC
size: few; V: TRBV14; D: .; J: TRBJ2-4; CDR3: CASSLDYYELYF; DNA: TGTGCCAGCAGCCTCGACTACTACGAGCTGTACTTC
size: few; V: TRBV2; D: .; J: TRBJ2-4; CDR3: CASWDKLNIQYF; DNA: TGTGCCAGCTGGGATAAGTTAAACATTCAGTACTTC
size: few; V: TRBV12-3/TRBV12-4; D: TRBD2; J: TRBJ2-1; CDR3: CASRTWGLAGADNEQFF; DNA: TGTGCCAGCAGGACGTGGGGACTAGCGGGGGCCGACAATGAGCAGTTCTTC
size: few; V: TRBV3-1; D: .; J: TRBJ2-3; CDR3: CASTGFTDTQYF; DNA: TGTGCCAGCACGGGATTCACAGATACGCAGTATTTT
size: .; V: TRBV20-1; D: .; J: TRBJ2-1; CDR3: CSASSHGISYNEQFF; DNA: TGCAGTGCTTCCTCCCACGGAATATCCTACAATGAGCAGTTCTTC
size: many; V: TRBV29-1; D: .; J: TRBJ1-2; CDR3: CSVGGNNYGYTF; DNA: TGCAGCGTTGGGGGGAATAACTATGGCTACACCTTC
size: few; V: TRBV10-1; D: .; J: TRBJ2-1; CDR3: CASSESRGNNEQFF; DNA: TGCGCCAGCAGTGAGAGCAGGGGTAACAATGAGCAGTTCTTC
size: .; V: TRBV2; D: .; J: TRBJ1-6; CDR3: CASSLTPGANSPLHF; DNA: TGTGCCAGCAGCCTGACCCCGGGGGCGAATTCACCCCTCCACTTT
size: many; V: TRBV15; D: TRBD2; J: TRBJ2-3; CDR3: CATSRGTRTDTQYF; DNA: TGTGCCACCAGCAGAGGGACTAGAACAGATACGCAGTATTTT
size: few; V: TRBV28; D: TRBD2; J: TRBJ2-4; CDR3: CASSLGSGGSLAKNIQYF; DNA: TGTGCCAGCAGTTTGGGTAGCGGGGGGTCCTTAGCCAAAAACATTCAGTACTTC
size: few; V: TRBV18; D: TRBD2; J: TRBJ2-7; CDR3: CASSPGAASGVTYEQYF; DNA: TGTGCCAGCTCACCCGGGGCGGCTAGCGGGGTCACCTACGAGCAGTACTTC
size: .; V: TRBV29-1; D: TRBD1; J: TRBJ1-5; CDR3: CRAYTEQGVHQPQHF; DNA: TGCAGGGCCTACACCGAACAGGGGGTACATCAGCCCCAGCATTTT
size: .; V: TRBV5-1; D: .; J: TRBJ1-5; CDR3: CASSLEAGSGQPQHF; DNA: TGCGCCAGCAGCTTGGAGGCGGGCTCGGGGCAGCCCCAGCATTTT
size: few; V: TRBV21-1; D: .; J: TRBJ2-5; CDR3: CASSQVGQGLQETQYF; DNA: TGTGCCAGCAGCCAAGTGGGACAGGGCCTCCAAGAGACCCAGTACTTC
size: .; V: TRBV7-3; D: .; J: TRBJ2-5; CDR3: CASSLGQGLCQETQYF; DNA: TGTGCCAGCAGCTTAGGCCAGGGCCTGTGTCAAGAGACCCAGTACTTC
size: few; V: TRBV20-1; D: TRBD2; J: TRBJ2-1; CDR3: CSARTSTGEQFF; DNA: TGCAGTGCTAGGACTAGCACCGGTGAGCAGTTCTTC
size: few; V: TRBV28; D: .; J: TRBJ2-7; CDR3: CASSYRGEGVGSYEQYF; DNA: TGTGCCAGCAGTTATAGGGGGGAGGGGGTCGGCTCCTACGAGCAGTACTTC
size: .; V: TRBV20-1; D: TRBD2; J: TRBJ2-3; CDR3: CSATSGGGIRDTQYF; DNA: TGCAGTGCTACTAGCGGGGGGGGAATAAGAGATACGCAGTATTTT
size: few; V: TRBV30; D: TRBD1; J: TRBJ1-5; CDR3: CAWSPGTGMRNQPQHF; DNA: TGTGCCTGGAGCCCGGGGACAGGGATGCGCAATCAGCCCCAGCATTTT
size: .; V: TRBV18; D: TRBD2; J: TRBJ2-7; CDR3: CASSPTSGNSEQYF; DNA: TGTGCCAGCTCACCAACTAGCGGGAATAGCGAGCAGTACTTC
size: .; V: TRBV7-9; D: TRBD1; J: TRBJ2-1; CDR3: CASSTDRDREQFF; DNA: TGTGCCAGCAGCACCGACAGGGACCGGGAGCAGTTCTTC
size: .; V: TRBV12-3/TRBV12-4; D: TRBD2; J: TRBJ2-2; CDR3: CASTFRLAGLTGELFF; DNA: TGTGCCAGCACCTTTCGCCTAGCGGGGCTCACCGGGGAGCTGTTTTTT
size: many; V: TRBV20-1; D: .; J: TRBJ2-1; CDR3: CSAVRNSYNEQFF; DNA: TGCAGTGCTGTCAGGAATTCCTACAATGAGCAGTTCTTC
size: few; V: TRBV3-1; D: .; J: TRBJ2-1; CDR3: CASSQEYEQFF; DNA: TGTGCCAGCAGCCAAGAGTATGAGCAGTTCTTC
size: .; V: TRBV28; D: TRBD1; J: TRBJ1-1; CDR3: CASSRDRVKGTEAFF; DNA: TGTGCCAGCAGCCGGGACAGGGTTAAAGGGACTGAAGCTTTCTTT
size: few; V: TRBV7-3; D: TRBD1; J: TRBJ1-5; CDR3: CASSPRDRGSQPQHF; DNA: TGTGCCAGCAGCCCCCGGGACAGGGGGTCTCAGCCCCAGCATTTT
size: few; V: TRBV7-2; D: TRBD2; J: TRBJ2-3; CDR3: CASTKSGGREDTQYF; DNA: TGTGCCAGCACCAAGTCGGGGGGTAGGGAAGATACGCAGTATTTT
size: .; V: TRBV18; D: TRBD2; J: TRBJ2-3; CDR3: CASSPRAGDTDTQYF; DNA: TGTGCCAGCTCACCACGGGCGGGAGATACAGATACGCAGTATTTT
size: few; V: TRBV18; D: .; J: TRBJ2-7; CDR3: CASSPATSSYEQYF; DNA: TGTGCCAGCTCACCAGCCACGAGCTCCTACGAGCAGTACTTC
size: .; V: TRBV7-9; D: .; J: TRBJ1-5; CDR3: CASSPDPFQPQHF; DNA: TGTGCCAGCAGCCCCGACCCCTTTCAGCCCCAGCATTTT
size: many; V: TRBV6-5; D: TRBD1; J: TRBJ2-7; CDR3: CASSDDRVGLLRQYF; DNA: TGTGCCAGCAGTGACGACAGGGTCGGTCTTTTGCGGCAGTACTTC
size: few; V: TRBV29-1; D: .; J: TRBJ1-2; CDR3: CSVAATKTQGPGVKGYTF; DNA: TGCAGCGTTGCTGCAACCAAAACCCAGGGACCAGGTGTTAAGGGCTACACCTTC
size: .; V: TRBV5-1; D: TRBD1; J: TRBJ2-1; CDR3: CASSLRTGGSYEQFF; DNA: TGCGCCAGCAGCTTGCGGACAGGGGGGTCCTACGAGCAGTTCTTC
size: many; V: TRBV28; D: .; J: TRBJ2-5; CDR3: CASSVAMGQTQYF; DNA: TGTGCCAGCAGCGTCGCTATGGGACAGACCCAGTACTTC
size: .; V: TRBV20-1; D: TRBD2; J: TRBJ2-7; CDR3: CSARSAGDEQYF; DNA: TGCAGTGCTAGGTCCGCGGGAGACGAGCAGTACTTC
size: .; V: TRBV12-3/TRBV12-4; D: .; J: TRBJ1-1; CDR3: CASSLRSTPGTEAFF; DNA: TGTGCCAGCAGTCTAAGATCTACCCCGGGCACTGAAGCTTTCTTT
size: .; V: TRBV12-3/TRBV12-4; D: TRBD2; J: TRBJ2-1; CDR3: CASSRTSGTGGNEQFF; DNA: TGTGCCAGCAGCCGGACTAGCGGGACAGGCGGTAATGAGCAGTTCTTC
size: .; V: TRBV6-5; D: .; J: TRBJ2-1; CDR3: CASSYKEVDDNEQFF; DNA: TGTGCCAGCAGTTACAAGGAAGTTGACGACAATGAGCAGTTCTTC
size: .; V: TRBV6-2/TRBV6-3; D: TRBD2; J: TRBJ2-3; CDR3: CASSYRGGGGTDTQYF; DNA: TGTGCCAGCAGTTACCGCGGGGGGGGAGGCACAGATACGCAGTATTTT
size: .; V: TRBV12-3/TRBV12-4; D: .; J: TRBJ2-1; CDR3: CASVGGPLQETQFF; DNA: TGTGCCAGCGTCGGGGGACCCCTTCAAGAGACCCAGTTCTTC